A single T cell receptor (beta chain) is shown here with its context. Its matching antigen is unknown. The sample comes from a study of T cells in localized non-small cell lung cancer. The study, taken as a whole, reports: A denser population of T cells in blood accompanied longer overall survival. Paired adjacent lung recovered a median approximately 57 of the top 100 tumor clones.

The repertoire was sequenced with immunoSEQ multiplex PCR; TCRdb's copy has only in-frame clones and lacks some. The repertoire consists of tens of thousands of clones, with 87% occurring once and the leading ten covering around 17%. The V end lost 2 bases, the J end lost 0 bases, and 10 bases lay between the germline ends. Per germline, CDR1 SGHDT and CDR2 YYEEEE. This CDR3 has 15 amino acids. This sequence joins TRBV5-6 and TRBJ2-3; the D gene could be TRBD1 or TRBD2 (6 bases each). This receptor was obtained from a man aged 35 to 70 with stage III lung adenocarcinoma. Sample: peripheral blood mononuclear cells, taken before any cancer treatment. CDR3 loop: CASSFGGLSTDTQYF. CDR3 sequence (DNA): TGTGCCAGCAGCTTCGGGGGCCTTAGCACAGATACGCAGTATTTT.